A single sample is the source of the 6 T cell receptor beta chains below, sequenced in a study of T cell responses to AZD1222 COVID-19 vaccine. Sequencing was performed with immunoSEQ multiplex PCR; in TCRdb, only in-frame clones are kept and a portion is missing. The sample contains around 170,000 clones, approximately 91% of which appear only once. Source: peripheral blood, taken on day 0 of AZD1222 vaccination. These receptors were taken from an adult in good health.

The CDR3 DNA reads as TGCGCCAGCAGCACCCGGGACAGCTTCTACGAGCAGTACTTC. It is translated as CASSTRDSFYEQYF. The J gene is TRBJ2-7, the V gene TRBV5-1; 7 bases are shared with TRBD1. Germline V gene lookup returns CDR1 SGHRS and CDR2 YFSETQ. This CDR3 spans 14 amino acids. The V and J ends lost 4 bases and 3 bases, in that order; junction bases with no gene match: 7.

CDR3: CATSRDPRGDTEAFF. In DNA form, the CDR3 reads TGTGCCACCAGCAGGGACCCCCGGGGGGACACTGAAGCTTTCTTT. The rearrangement uses TRBV15 and TRBJ1-1; the D gene is possibly TRBD1 (5 bases). The germline V gene encodes CDR1 LNHNV and CDR2 YYDKDF (reference sequence). The V gene lost 3 bases and the J gene lost 3 bases, with 14 bases spanning the gap. The CDR3 extends over 15 amino acids.

The DNA for the CDR3 is TGTGCCAGCAGTGACCTACAGTGGGGGGCAGGCATCACCGGGGAGCTGTTTTTT. This gives the protein CASSDLQWGAGITGELFF. The chain links TRBV25-1 to TRBJ2-2; perhaps D is TRBD1 or TRBD2 (6 bases each). The length of the CDR3 is 18 residues. CDR1 and CDR2 from the germline V gene are MGHDK and SYGVNS. V lost 3 bases and J lost 4, with 21 bases in between. Filled out from reference TRBV25-1 and TRBJ2-2, the complete variable domain reads EADIYQTPRYLVIGTGKKITLECSQTMGHDKMYWYQQDPGMELHLIHYSYGVNSTEKGDLSSESTVSRIRTEHFPLTLESARPSHTSQYLCASSDLQWGAGITGELFFGEGSRLTVL.

The chain has TRBV19 and TRBJ1-2; D is perhaps TRBD1 (6 bases). The germline V gene encodes CDR1 LNHDA and CDR2 SQIVND (reference sequence). There are 14 residues in the CDR3. The V end lost 6 bases, the J end lost 8 bases, and 19 bases lay between the germline ends. Written as DNA, the CDR3 is TGTGCCAGTAGCTACAGGGTCAACTCTTACGGCTACACCTTC. Its translation is CASSYRVNSYGYTF.

This chain links TRBV7-3 with TRBJ2-1; the D is unclear. V lost 1 base and J lost 2, with 12 bases in between. Germline V CDR1 and CDR2: SGHTA, FQGTGA. CDR3 length equals 16 residues. The CDR3 spells CASSLSGSSTYNEQFF. The CDR3 nucleotides are TGTGCCAGCAGCTTAAGTGGTAGCAGCACCTACAATGAGCAGTTCTTC.

This rearrangement joins TRBV19 to TRBJ1-5, with D tentatively TRBD1 (5 bases). CDR3 length: 14 residues. Germline V lookup: CDR1 LNHDA, CDR2 SQIVND (reference sequence). V was shortened by 4 bases and J by 9 bases, with 16 bases between the two germline ends. In DNA, the CDR3 is TGTGCCAGTAGTAAGGTAGGGGCCCATCGGCCCCAGCATTTT. The encoded protein is CASSKVGAHRPQHF. Full variable domain (rest looked up from reference TRBV19 and TRBJ1-5): DGGITQSPKYLFRKEGQNVTLSCEQNLNHDAMYWYRQDPGQGLRLIYYSQIVNDFQKGDIAEGYSVSREKKESFPLTVTSAQKNPTAFYLCASSKVGAHRPQHFGDGTRLSIL.